This is a list of T cell receptor beta chains from one sample in a study of blood T cell repertoires in COVID-19. Clones were sequenced by immunoSEQ multiplex PCR, and TCRdb holds only the in-frame ones, with some missing. This sample has fewer than 200,000 clones, with around 80% found just once. Specimen: PBMCs or T cells enriched from blood (not recorded which). The receptors originated from a woman in her 50s in a cohort exposed to, infected with or recovered from COVID-19 (not recorded which). Each CDR3 is given with its conserved first and last residue. Fields, in order: V gene, J gene, clone size, D gene, CDR3 DNA, CDR3 protein. A D gene is named only where the DNA matches it firmly. The size field is filled for only some rows; it gives once, few, many or a size class.

v_gene: TRBV14
j_gene: TRBJ2-2
abundance: -
d_gene: -
CDR3nt: TGTGCCAGCAGCCGTTACAGGGCCGGGGAGCTGTTTTTT
CDR3aa: CASSRYRAGELFF

v_gene: TRBV18
j_gene: TRBJ2-7
abundance: -
d_gene: TRBD1
CDR3nt: TGTGCCAGCTCACGACAGGGGGCAGGGTACGAGCAGTACTTC
CDR3aa: CASSRQGAGYEQYF

v_gene: TRBV7-9
j_gene: TRBJ2-1
abundance: -
d_gene: -
CDR3nt: TGTGCCAGCAGCCTTGTGGGCAGTTCCTACAATGAGCAGTTCTTC
CDR3aa: CASSLVGSSYNEQFF

v_gene: TRBV3-1/TRBV3-2
j_gene: TRBJ2-1
abundance: -
d_gene: TRBD2
CDR3nt: TGTGCCAGCAGCCAAGATAGCGGGAGGGCCGCTAATGAGCAGTTCTTC
CDR3aa: CASSQDSGRAANEQFF

v_gene: TRBV29-1
j_gene: TRBJ1-3
abundance: -
d_gene: -
CDR3nt: TGCAGCGTTGCCCACCCCGGGAGCTCTGGAAACACCATATATTTT
CDR3aa: CSVAHPGSSGNTIYF

v_gene: TRBV27
j_gene: TRBJ2-7
abundance: -
d_gene: -
CDR3nt: TGTGCCAGCAGCCTAAGCGGAGGGGCCTCCTACGAGCAGTACTTC
CDR3aa: CASSLSGGASYEQYF

v_gene: TRBV10-1
j_gene: TRBJ2-7
abundance: -
d_gene: TRBD1
CDR3nt: TGCGCCAGCACCCCGGGACAGGGGGTCCACGAGCAGTACTTC
CDR3aa: CASTPGQGVHEQYF

v_gene: TRBV27
j_gene: TRBJ1-1
abundance: once
d_gene: -
CDR3nt: TGTGCCAGCAGTTTATCGCAGGGAACGGGCACTGAAGCTTTCTTT
CDR3aa: CASSLSQGTGTEAFF

v_gene: TRBV7-2
j_gene: TRBJ2-4
abundance: once
d_gene: TRBD1
CDR3nt: TGTGCCAGCAGCTTAGATCGGGACAGGGGAACCAAAAACATTCAGTACTTC
CDR3aa: CASSLDRDRGTKNIQYF

v_gene: TRBV30
j_gene: TRBJ1-1
abundance: -
d_gene: -
CDR3nt: TGTGCCTGGCAGCAGGGGTTGGACACTGAAGCTTTCTTT
CDR3aa: CAWQQGLDTEAFF

v_gene: TRBV28
j_gene: TRBJ1-6
abundance: once
d_gene: -
CDR3nt: TGTGCCAGCAGTTTATATCGGGTCCATAATTCACCCCTCCACTTT
CDR3aa: CASSLYRVHNSPLHF

v_gene: TRBV5-1
j_gene: TRBJ2-7
abundance: -
d_gene: TRBD2
CDR3nt: TGCGCCAGCAACATCTCCCCGCGGGAGGCCTTAAGCTCCTACGAGCAGTACTTC
CDR3aa: CASNISPREALSSYEQYF

v_gene: TRBV5-1
j_gene: TRBJ2-3
abundance: -
d_gene: -
CDR3nt: TGCGCCAGCAGCTTGGTTTCAGGTAGCACAGATACGCAGTATTTT
CDR3aa: CASSLVSGSTDTQYF

v_gene: TRBV6-5
j_gene: TRBJ1-2
abundance: -
d_gene: TRBD1
CDR3nt: TGTGCCAGCAGTACTAGGGGCAGGGGGCTCTGGTACACCTTC
CDR3aa: CASSTRGRGLWYTF

v_gene: TRBV2
j_gene: TRBJ2-4
abundance: -
d_gene: TRBD1
CDR3nt: TGTGCCAGCAGGGGGGACAGGGGGTCCAAAAACATTCAGTACTTC
CDR3aa: CASRGDRGSKNIQYF

v_gene: TRBV28
j_gene: TRBJ1-5
abundance: -
d_gene: -
CDR3nt: TGTGCCAGCAGTTTAGGGAGTCTAAATCAGCCCCAGCATTTT
CDR3aa: CASSLGSLNQPQHF

v_gene: TRBV5-4
j_gene: TRBJ1-6
abundance: few
d_gene: TRBD1
CDR3nt: TGTGCCAGCGGGACAGGGAGTTCACCCCTCCACTTT
CDR3aa: CASGTGSSPLHF

v_gene: TRBV7-2
j_gene: TRBJ1-3
abundance: -
d_gene: -
CDR3nt: TGTGCCAGCAGCTTCGAGAACCCTGGAAACACCATATATTTT
CDR3aa: CASSFENPGNTIYF

v_gene: TRBV7-9
j_gene: TRBJ2-5
abundance: -
d_gene: TRBD2
CDR3nt: TGTGCCAGCAGCGAGACTAGCGGGAGGGCTGGAGAGACCCAGTACTTC
CDR3aa: CASSETSGRAGETQYF

v_gene: TRBV27
j_gene: TRBJ1-2
abundance: once
d_gene: -
CDR3nt: TGTGCCAGCAGGGACAGTGATAAACCTGGCTACACCTTC
CDR3aa: CASRDSDKPGYTF

v_gene: TRBV19
j_gene: TRBJ2-1
abundance: -
d_gene: -
CDR3nt: TGTGCCAGTAGCACTCGAGGTGACAATGAGCAGTTCTTC
CDR3aa: CASSTRGDNEQFF

v_gene: TRBV28
j_gene: TRBJ1-6
abundance: -
d_gene: -
CDR3nt: TGTGCCAGCAGTTCCCTCCCACCCCTCCACTTT
CDR3aa: CASSSLPPLHF

v_gene: TRBV11-2
j_gene: TRBJ2-5
abundance: few
d_gene: -
CDR3nt: TGTGCCAGCAGCTTGTCGGGGAGACGGGATTCGAAGACCCAGTACTTC
CDR3aa: CASSLSGRRDSKTQYF

v_gene: TRBV5-5
j_gene: TRBJ1-1
abundance: -
d_gene: -
CDR3nt: TGTGCCAGCAGCTTGCCCGGGAGCACTGAAGCTTTCTTT
CDR3aa: CASSLPGSTEAFF

v_gene: TRBV6-5
j_gene: TRBJ2-1
abundance: -
d_gene: TRBD1
CDR3nt: TGTGCCAGCAGGCGGGGACAGGACTACAATGAGCAGTTCTTC
CDR3aa: CASRRGQDYNEQFF

v_gene: TRBV5-5
j_gene: TRBJ1-5
abundance: -
d_gene: -
CDR3nt: TGTGCCAGCAGCTCCACAGTGAACAATCAGCCCCAGCATTTT
CDR3aa: CASSSTVNNQPQHF

v_gene: TRBV27
j_gene: TRBJ2-1
abundance: -
d_gene: TRBD2
CDR3nt: TGTGCCAGCACCCCACTAGCGGGAGTCAATGAGCAGTTCTTC
CDR3aa: CASTPLAGVNEQFF

v_gene: TRBV3-1/TRBV3-2
j_gene: TRBJ2-7
abundance: -
d_gene: TRBD2
CDR3nt: TGTGCCAGCAGCCAAGACCCACCGACTAGCGGAGGCTACGAGCAGTACTTC
CDR3aa: CASSQDPPTSGGYEQYF

v_gene: TRBV19
j_gene: TRBJ1-6
abundance: -
d_gene: -
CDR3nt: TGTGCCAGTAGTATAGAGGCGGGATTTAATTCACCCCTCCACTTT
CDR3aa: CASSIEAGFNSPLHF

v_gene: TRBV10-3
j_gene: TRBJ1-2
abundance: -
d_gene: -
CDR3nt: TGTGCCATCAGGGGGGGGATCAGGGGCGGCTACACCTTC
CDR3aa: CAIRGGIRGGYTF

v_gene: TRBV4-2
j_gene: TRBJ1-4
abundance: -
d_gene: -
CDR3nt: TGTGCCAGCAGCCAAGTATCGGGAGGAACTAATGAAAAACTGTTTTTT
CDR3aa: CASSQVSGGTNEKLFF

v_gene: TRBV7-7
j_gene: TRBJ2-7
abundance: -
d_gene: TRBD1
CDR3nt: TGTGCTAGCAGCCCTCGACAGGGAAGGGAGGAGCAGTACTTC
CDR3aa: CASSPRQGREEQYF

v_gene: TRBV5-1
j_gene: TRBJ2-1
abundance: -
d_gene: TRBD1
CDR3nt: TGCGCCAGCAGCTCACAGACAGGGAAAAACAATGAGCAGTTCTTC
CDR3aa: CASSSQTGKNNEQFF

v_gene: TRBV5-1
j_gene: TRBJ1-1
abundance: -
d_gene: -
CDR3nt: TGCGCCAGCAGCTCCCAGGCTAACACTGAAGCTTTCTTT
CDR3aa: CASSSQANTEAFF

v_gene: TRBV18
j_gene: TRBJ2-5
abundance: -
d_gene: TRBD1
CDR3nt: TGTGCCAGCTCACCACGGACAGGCAGGGTTGGTGGTAGTGGACGGGAAGAGACCCAGTACTTC
CDR3aa: CASSPRTGRVGGSGREETQYF

v_gene: TRBV6-6
j_gene: TRBJ2-1
abundance: -
d_gene: TRBD2
CDR3nt: TGTGCCAGCAGTCCACGACTAGCGGGGATACGAGTGGGCAATGAGCAGTTCTTC
CDR3aa: CASSPRLAGIRVGNEQFF

v_gene: TRBV30
j_gene: TRBJ1-1
abundance: -
d_gene: -
CDR3nt: TGTGCCTGGGGAACCGGGAGCTACGCTTTCTTT
CDR3aa: CAWGTGSYAFF

v_gene: TRBV4-1
j_gene: TRBJ1-1
abundance: -
d_gene: -
CDR3nt: TGCGCCAGCAGCCAAGATCGGGGGGAGAACACTGAAGCTTTCTTT
CDR3aa: CASSQDRGENTEAFF

v_gene: TRBV28
j_gene: TRBJ1-1
abundance: -
d_gene: -
CDR3nt: TGTGCCAGCAGTCCGCAGGGGTCGAACACTGAAGCTTTCTTT
CDR3aa: CASSPQGSNTEAFF

v_gene: TRBV5-6
j_gene: TRBJ1-2
abundance: -
d_gene: -
CDR3nt: TGTGCCAGCAGCTTGGGCTCGGTTTCGACAGGAAGATATGGCTACACCTTC
CDR3aa: CASSLGSVSTGRYGYTF

v_gene: TRBV28
j_gene: TRBJ2-2
abundance: -
d_gene: TRBD2
CDR3nt: TGTGCCAGCAGTTATACCGGACTAGCGGGAGCATCGGGGGAGCTGTTTTTT
CDR3aa: CASSYTGLAGASGELFF

v_gene: TRBV10-2
j_gene: TRBJ2-7
abundance: -
d_gene: TRBD1
CDR3nt: TGCGCCAGCAGAGCAGGGGGCGCATCCTACGAGCAGTACTTC
CDR3aa: CASRAGGASYEQYF

v_gene: TRBV3-1/TRBV3-2
j_gene: TRBJ2-3
abundance: -
d_gene: TRBD2
CDR3nt: TGTGCCAGCAGCCAAGATCTAGCGGGGTACGGAGATACGCAGTATTTT
CDR3aa: CASSQDLAGYGDTQYF

v_gene: TRBV28
j_gene: TRBJ1-1
abundance: -
d_gene: -
CDR3nt: TGTGCCAGCTCGAGGGGGTACACTGAAGCTTTCTTT
CDR3aa: CASSRGYTEAFF

v_gene: TRBV10-1
j_gene: TRBJ2-2
abundance: -
d_gene: -
CDR3nt: TGCGCCAGCAGTGAGTCGTGGGGGCGAGGAAACACCGGGGAGCTGTTTTTT
CDR3aa: CASSESWGRGNTGELFF